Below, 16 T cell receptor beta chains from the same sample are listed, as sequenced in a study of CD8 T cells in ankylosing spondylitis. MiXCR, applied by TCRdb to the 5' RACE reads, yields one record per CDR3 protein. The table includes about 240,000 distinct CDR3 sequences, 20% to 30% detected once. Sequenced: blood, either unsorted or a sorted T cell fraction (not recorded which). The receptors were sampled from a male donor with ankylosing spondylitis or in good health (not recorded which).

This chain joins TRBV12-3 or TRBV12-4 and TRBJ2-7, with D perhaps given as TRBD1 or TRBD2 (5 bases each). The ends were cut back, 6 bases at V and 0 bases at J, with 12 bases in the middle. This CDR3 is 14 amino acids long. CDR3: CASSPTGRSYEQYF. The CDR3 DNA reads TGTGCCAGCAGCCCCACGGGACGCTCCTACGAGCAGTACTTC.

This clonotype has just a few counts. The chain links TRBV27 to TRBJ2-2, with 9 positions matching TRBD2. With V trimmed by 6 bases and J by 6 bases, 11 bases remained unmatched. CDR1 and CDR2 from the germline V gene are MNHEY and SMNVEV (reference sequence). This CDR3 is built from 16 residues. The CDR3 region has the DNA TGTGCCAGCAGCCTCGGACTAGCGCGTGGTGCCGGGGAGCTGTTTTTT. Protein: CASSLGLARGAGELFF.

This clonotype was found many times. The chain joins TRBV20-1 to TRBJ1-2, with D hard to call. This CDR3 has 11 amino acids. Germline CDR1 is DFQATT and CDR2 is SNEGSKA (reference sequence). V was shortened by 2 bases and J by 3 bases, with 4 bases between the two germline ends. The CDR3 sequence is CSARQDYGYTF. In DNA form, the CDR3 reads TGCAGTGCTAGACAGGACTATGGCTACACCTTC.

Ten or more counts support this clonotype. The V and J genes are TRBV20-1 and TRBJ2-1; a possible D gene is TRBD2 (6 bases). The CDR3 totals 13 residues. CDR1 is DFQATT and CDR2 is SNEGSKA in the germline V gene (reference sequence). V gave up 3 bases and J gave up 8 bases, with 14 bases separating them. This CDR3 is CSARSTSWDEQFF. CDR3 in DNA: TGCAGTGCTAGGAGCACTAGCTGGGATGAGCAGTTCTTC.

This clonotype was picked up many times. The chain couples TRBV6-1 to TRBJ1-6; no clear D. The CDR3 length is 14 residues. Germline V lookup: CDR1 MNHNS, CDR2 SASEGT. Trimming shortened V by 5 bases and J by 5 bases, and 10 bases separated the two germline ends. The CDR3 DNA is TGTGCCAGCAGTCCCCCGGGTAATAATTCACCCCTCCACTTT. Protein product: CASSPPGNNSPLHF.

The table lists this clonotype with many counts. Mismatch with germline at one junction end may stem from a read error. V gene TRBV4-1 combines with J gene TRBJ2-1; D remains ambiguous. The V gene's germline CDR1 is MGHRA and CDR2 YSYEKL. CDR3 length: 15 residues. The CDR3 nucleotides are TGCGCCAGCAGCCAAGACCCAAGTTCCTCCAATGAGCAGTTCTTC. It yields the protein CASSQDPSSSNEQFF.

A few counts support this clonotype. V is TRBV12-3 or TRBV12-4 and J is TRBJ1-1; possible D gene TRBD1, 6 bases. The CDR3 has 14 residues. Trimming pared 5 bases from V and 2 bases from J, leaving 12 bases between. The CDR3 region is CASSADRTNTEAFF. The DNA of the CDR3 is TGTGCCAGCAGTGCCGACAGGACAAACACTGAAGCTTTCTTT.

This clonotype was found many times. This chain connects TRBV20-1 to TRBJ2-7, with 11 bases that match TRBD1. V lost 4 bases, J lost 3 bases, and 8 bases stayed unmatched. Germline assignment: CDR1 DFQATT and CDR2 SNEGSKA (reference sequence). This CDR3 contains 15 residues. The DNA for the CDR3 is TGCAGTGCTAAAAATCCCGGGACAGGGGGCTACGAGCAGTACTTC. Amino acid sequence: CSAKNPGTGGYEQYF.

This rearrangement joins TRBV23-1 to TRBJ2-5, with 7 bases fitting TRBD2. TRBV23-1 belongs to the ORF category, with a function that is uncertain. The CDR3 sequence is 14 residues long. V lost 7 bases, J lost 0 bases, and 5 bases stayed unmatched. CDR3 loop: CASNSAGDQETQYF. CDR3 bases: TGCGCCAGCAATTCCGCGGGGGACCAAGAGACCCAGTACTTC.

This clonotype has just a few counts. The CDR3 reads CASRQEGRNQPQHF. The CDR3 DNA sequence: TGTGCCAGCCGACAGGAGGGTCGCAATCAGCCCCAGCATTTT. The chain joins TRBV12-3 or TRBV12-4 to TRBJ1-5, with D tentatively TRBD1 (6 bases). With 8 bases removed from V and 2 bases from J, the gap between germline ends came to 13 bases. The CDR3 has 14 residues.

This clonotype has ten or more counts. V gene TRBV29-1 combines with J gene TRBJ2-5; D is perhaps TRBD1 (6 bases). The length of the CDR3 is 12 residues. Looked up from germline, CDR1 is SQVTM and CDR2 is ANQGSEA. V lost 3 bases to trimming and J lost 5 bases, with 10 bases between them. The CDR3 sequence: CSVDTGQETQYF. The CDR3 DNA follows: TGCAGCGTTGATACAGGGCAGGAGACCCAGTACTTC.

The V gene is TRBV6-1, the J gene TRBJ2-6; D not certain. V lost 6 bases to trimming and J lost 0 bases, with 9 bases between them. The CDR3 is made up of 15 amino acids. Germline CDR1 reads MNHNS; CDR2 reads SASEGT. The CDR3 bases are TGTGCCAGCAGCCTGGCCCCCTCTGGGGCCAACGTCCTGACTTTC. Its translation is CASSLAPSGANVLTF.

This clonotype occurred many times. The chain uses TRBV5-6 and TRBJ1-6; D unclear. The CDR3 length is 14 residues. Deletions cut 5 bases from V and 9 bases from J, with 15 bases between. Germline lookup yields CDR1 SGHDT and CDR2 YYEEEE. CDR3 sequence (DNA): TGTGCCAGCAGTGACCCGGCGGGCGGTTCACCCCTCCACTTT. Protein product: CASSDPAGGSPLHF.

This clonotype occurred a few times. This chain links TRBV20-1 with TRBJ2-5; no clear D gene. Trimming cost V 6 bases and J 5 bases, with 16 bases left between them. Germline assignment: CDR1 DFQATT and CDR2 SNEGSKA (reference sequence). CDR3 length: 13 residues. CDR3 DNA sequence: TGCAGTGCCCTACCCCTCGGGCGGGAGACCCAGTACTTC. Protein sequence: CSALPLGRETQYF.

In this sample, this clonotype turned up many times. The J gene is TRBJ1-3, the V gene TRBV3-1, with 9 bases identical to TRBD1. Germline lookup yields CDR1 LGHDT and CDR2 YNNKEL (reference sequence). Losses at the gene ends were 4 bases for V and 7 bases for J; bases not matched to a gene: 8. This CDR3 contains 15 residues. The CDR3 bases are TGTGCCAGCAGCCCACCACAGGGGGCATGGAACACCATATATTTT. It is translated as CASSPPQGAWNTIYF.

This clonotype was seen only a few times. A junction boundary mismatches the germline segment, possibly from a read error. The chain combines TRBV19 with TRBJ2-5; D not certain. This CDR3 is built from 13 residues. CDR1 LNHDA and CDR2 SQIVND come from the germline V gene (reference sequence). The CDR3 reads CASSMAREESQYF. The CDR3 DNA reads TGTGCCAGTAGTATGGCAAGGGAAGAGAGCCAGTACTTC. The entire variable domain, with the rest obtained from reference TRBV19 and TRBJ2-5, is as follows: DGGITQSPKYLFRKEGQNVTLSCEQNLNHDAMYWYRQDPGQGLRLIYYSQIVNDFQKGDIAEGYSVSREKKESFPLTVTSAQKNPTAFYLCASSMAREESQYFGPGTRLLVL.